Listed here are 12 T cell receptor beta chains from one sample, sequenced in a study of T cell changes during pregnancy in multiple sclerosis (dated by TCRdb to between 2018 and 2020). Library prep was done by the immunoSEQ multiplex PCR assay. Drawn from immuneACCESS, this table holds only the in-frame rearrangements with V and J called that TCRdb kept. Clones are partly lost; checked studies trace under half to an unresolved V gene and leave the rest unexplained. For this sample there are about 100,000 clones; around 92% appear just once. Of the sample, about 0.9% is held by the ten largest clones. The sample in question was peripheral blood, obtained before pregnancy. Every receptor here comes from a female donor with multiple sclerosis, enrolled in a pregnancy study.

This chain links TRBV28 with TRBJ2-1; 10 bases fit TRBD2. Germline V lookup: CDR1 MDHEN, CDR2 SYDVKM. V shed 5 bases and J 6 bases; nucleotides not matched to a gene: 10. The CDR3 extends over 16 amino acids. Written as DNA, the CDR3 is TGTGCCAGCAGTCCCCGGGGAGCGGGAGGGCCCAATGAGCAGTTCTTC. It translates to CASSPRGAGGPNEQFF.

The rearrangement links TRBV19 to TRBJ2-7; 9 positions agree with TRBD1. J lost 7 bases, V lost 1 base, and 8 bases had no gene match. CDR3 length: 15 amino acids. The V gene's germline CDR1 is LNHDA and CDR2 SQIVND (reference sequence). CDR3 DNA sequence: TGTGCCAGTAGTATAGTAGGGACAGGGCTGAAGGAGCAGTACTTC. The encoded protein is CASSIVGTGLKEQYF.

The chain has TRBV7-8 and TRBJ2-1, with D unclear. The CDR3 has 13 residues. V was clipped by 4 bases and J by 4 bases, with 8 bases between them. The germline gives CDR1 SGHVS, CDR2 FQNEAQ. CDR3 DNA: TGTGCCAGCAGCTCTTCCGGTTACAATGAGCAGTTCTTC. Amino acids: CASSSSGYNEQFF.

This clone was counted a single time. This chain uses TRBV9 with TRBJ2-7, with 13 positions matching TRBD2. CDR1 is SGDLS and CDR2 is YYNGEE in the germline V gene. The CDR3 has 16 residues. V was pared by 4 bases and J by 1 base, with 5 bases of the junction left unmatched. CDR3 in amino acids: CASSPTGLAGSYEQYF. CDR3 coding DNA: TGTGCCAGCAGCCCCACGGGACTAGCGGGATCCTACGAGCAGTACTTC.

The chain uses TRBV4-1 and TRBJ1-1; 9 bases are a match to TRBD1. Germline loops: CDR1 MGHRA, CDR2 YSYEKL. This CDR3 spans 13 amino acids. With 8 bases clipped from V and 3 bases from J, the junction kept 4 bases outside the gene matches. The CDR3 protein is CASSQGADTEAFF. Written as DNA, the CDR3 is TGCGCCAGCTCACAGGGGGCAGACACTGAAGCTTTCTTT.

The rearrangement joins TRBV5-8 to TRBJ1-5, with unresolved D. The CDR3 sequence is 12 residues long. V lost 0 bases, J lost 9 bases, and 7 bases lay in between. Looked up from germline, CDR1 is SGHTS and CDR2 is YDEGEE. The CDR3 bases are TGTGCCAGCAGCTTGGTTTTGAGGCCCCAGCATTTT. Protein product: CASSLVLRPQHF. Combining the CDR3 with reference TRBV5-8 and TRBJ1-5 gives the whole variable domain EAGVTQSPTHLIKTRGQQATLRCSPISGHTSVYWYQQALGLGLQFLLWYDEGEERNRGNFPPRFSGRQFPNYSSELNVNALELEDSALYLCASSLVLRPQHFGDGTRLSIL.

This chain uses TRBV27 with TRBJ2-7; 7 positions match TRBD1. Germline V gene data show CDR1 as MNHEY and CDR2 as SMNVEV (reference sequence). The V gene end was trimmed by 6 bases and the J gene end by 7 bases; junction bases not matched to a gene: 9. The length of the CDR3 is 13 residues. The CDR3 DNA reads TGTGCCAGCAGACAACGGACAGGAGAAGAGCAGTACTTC. Amino acid sequence: CASRQRTGEEQYF.

V gene TRBV19 combines with J gene TRBJ2-2, with 9 nucleotides matching TRBD1. V shed 3 bases and J 7 bases; nucleotides not matched to a gene: 3. Germline assignment: CDR1 LNHDA and CDR2 SQIVND (reference sequence). The CDR3 has 14 residues. CDR3 in DNA: TGTGCCAGTAGTATTGGGACAGGGCTCGGGGAGCTGTTTTTT. As protein: CASSIGTGLGELFF.

The chain joins TRBV5-1 to TRBJ2-5; maybe TRBD1 (7 bases). Germline lookup yields CDR1 SGHRS and CDR2 YFSETQ. The CDR3 sequence is 16 residues long. Deletions cut 3 bases from V and 2 bases from J, with 17 bases between. This CDR3 reads CASSSGATGKQETQYF. In nucleotides, the CDR3 is TGCGCCAGCAGCTCGGGGGCGACAGGGAAGCAAGAGACCCAGTACTTC.

This rearrangement joins TRBV7-3 to TRBJ1-1; possibly TRBD1 for D (5 bases). Trimming took off 0 bases at V and 4 bases at J, with 9 bases between the two ends. The CDR3 has 14 amino acids. Looked up from germline, CDR1 is SGHTA and CDR2 is FQGTGA. The CDR3 is CASSLTGGTTEAFF. The DNA of the CDR3 is TGTGCCAGCAGCTTAACGGGGGGGACCACTGAAGCTTTCTTT.

The rearrangement links TRBV28 to TRBJ2-7, with 8 bases matching TRBD1. This CDR3 region has 14 residues. CDR1 is MDHEN and CDR2 is SYDVKM in the germline V gene. The junction had 6 bases not matched to a gene; V was cut back by 3 bases and J by 5 bases. This CDR3 is CASSFGRGRDEQYF. The CDR3 bases are TGTGCCAGCAGTTTTGGCAGGGGGCGGGACGAGCAGTACTTC.

The chain employs TRBV5-1 and TRBJ2-3; 7 bases align to TRBD2. CDR1 is SGHRS and CDR2 is YFSETQ in the germline V gene. The CDR3 has 17 amino acids. J was trimmed by 4 bases and V by 5 bases; bases with no gene match: 16. CDR3 nucleotide sequence: TGCGCCAGCAGTTACTCCGGGACCCGAGCGGGGTCAGATACGCAGTATTTT. Translation: CASSYSGTRAGSDTQYF.